The 29 T cell receptor beta chains given below trace back to one sample, sequenced in a study of glioma-infiltrating T cells. The iRepertoire nested amplicon-rescue multiplex PCR amplified TCR alpha and beta CDR3s from RNA. One entry per CDR3 protein results from TCRdb running MiXCR on the multiplex PCR reads. The sample has 300,000 to 400,000 distinct CDR3 sequences, 41% seen once; the top ten hold about 12%. Material: glioma tissue, nonneoplastic brain tissue, or PBMCs (not recorded which). The receptors come from a human donor with low-grade glioma or glioblastoma, undergoing nonglioma brain surgery, or in good health (not recorded which).

This chain connects TRBV28 to TRBJ2-5; a possible D gene is TRBD2 (5 bases). The CDR3 runs to 14 residues. V dropped 7 bases and J dropped 2 bases, with 14 bases sitting between them. The germline gives CDR1 MDHEN, CDR2 SYDVKM. CDR3 loop: CASTPRGYQETQYF. The CDR3 nucleotides are TGTGCCAGCACCCCTCGGGGTTATCAAGAGACCCAGTACTTC. The complete variable domain, with remaining parts taken from reference TRBV28 and TRBJ2-5, reads DVKVTQSSRYLVKRTGEKVFLECVQDMDHENMFWYRQDPGLGLRLIYFSYDVKMKEKGDIPEGYSVSREKKERFSLILESASTNQTSMYLCASTPRGYQETQYFGPGTRLLVL.

The sample holds many counts of this clonotype. The genes are TRBV5-1 and TRBJ2-1; TRBD2 aligns across 7 bases. CDR1 and CDR2 from the germline V gene are SGHRS and YFSETQ. Trimming at V came to 5 bases and at J to 5 bases, leaving 4 bases not matched to a gene. The CDR3 contains 13 residues. The DNA for the CDR3 is TGCGCCAGCAGTCGGGACTACCACAATGAGCAGTTCTTC. Translated, it gives CASSRDYHNEQFF.

Only one count was recorded for this clonotype. This chain connects TRBV4-2 to TRBJ1-2, with D unclear. Trimming removed 1 base at V and 2 bases at J, with 8 bases between. Germline V lookup: CDR1 LGHNA, CDR2 YNFKEQ. This CDR3 contains 14 residues. Written as DNA, the CDR3 is TGTGCCAGCAGCCAAGGAGGTGGGAACTATGGCTACACCTTC. Amino acid sequence: CASSQGGGNYGYTF.

The chain combines TRBV12-3 or TRBV12-4 with TRBJ2-7; TRBD2 aligns across 8 bases. The CDR3 is made up of 15 amino acids. J was trimmed by 2 bases and V by 7 bases; bases with no gene match: 10. The CDR3 sequence is CASTFSSAGAYEQYF. The CDR3 DNA follows: TGTGCCAGCACTTTTAGTTCAGCGGGAGCCTACGAGCAGTACTTC.

This clonotype has a count of ten or more. This chain joins TRBV4-3 and TRBJ2-5; 7 bases agree with TRBD1. CDR3 length: 15 residues. V dropped 5 bases and J dropped 4; count of bases not matched to a gene: 10. Germline V gives CDR1 LGHNA, CDR2 YSLEER. This CDR3 is CASSRTTGTGETQYF. The CDR3 coding sequence is TGCGCCAGCAGCAGAACGACAGGGACCGGAGAGACCCAGTACTTC.

This chain connects TRBV5-4 to TRBJ2-3, with no clear D. Trimming took off 3 bases at V and 3 bases at J, with 11 bases between the two ends. Germline V gene data show CDR1 as SGHNT and CDR2 as YYREEE (reference sequence). The CDR3 extends over 14 amino acids. CDR3: CASSWAAGTDTQYF. The CDR3 DNA reads as TGTGCCAGCAGCTGGGCCGCCGGGACAGATACGCAGTATTTT.

This chain uses TRBV28 with TRBJ1-2; 7 nucleotides match TRBD1. V shed 6 bases and J 7 bases; nucleotides not matched to a gene: 11. The CDR3 runs to 14 residues. Per the germline V gene, CDR1 is MDHEN and CDR2 is SYDVKM. The CDR3 sequence: CASSQDDRAGGYTF. CDR3 in DNA: TGTGCCAGCAGCCAAGACGACAGGGCCGGTGGCTACACCTTC.

Details on this clonotype: Being one base from a much bigger clone, this may be a read error. This chain links TRBV20-1 with TRBJ2-7; maybe TRBD1 (6 bases). There are 12 residues in the CDR3. The germline V and J ends were trimmed by 1 base and 6 bases, with 10 bases remaining between them. The V gene's germline CDR1 is DFQATT and CDR2 SNEGSKA (reference sequence). DNA of the CDR3: TGCAGTGCTAGAGGCTGGGACACCGAGCAGTACTTC. It yields the protein CSARGWDTEQYF.

In its sample, this clonotype was seen many times. This rearrangement joins TRBV6-1 to TRBJ2-3; 14 bases match TRBD2. The V gene end was trimmed by 8 bases and the J gene end by 0 bases; junction bases not matched to a gene: 1. Germline V CDR1 and CDR2: MNHNS, SASEGT. This CDR3 has 15 residues. The CDR3 protein is CASGLAGGSTDTQYF. In DNA form, the CDR3 reads TGTGCCAGCGGACTAGCGGGAGGTAGCACAGATACGCAGTATTTT.

Note on this clonotype: This may be a read error: a much more frequent sequence differs by one nucleotide. The chain carries TRBV20-1 and TRBJ2-5; 13 bases are shared with TRBD2. With V trimmed by 6 bases and J by 5 bases, 6 bases remained unmatched. The germline V gene encodes CDR1 DFQATT and CDR2 SNEGSKA (reference sequence). The CDR3 loop spans 14 amino acids. CDR3 DNA sequence: TGCAGTGCACCGACTAGCGGGAGGAGGGAGACCCAGTACTTC. As protein: CSAPTSGRRETQYF.

This sequence joins TRBV2 and TRBJ2-3; TRBD1 agrees at 7 bases. Germline lookup yields CDR1 SNHLY and CDR2 FYNNEI. V dropped 5 bases and J dropped 2; count of bases not matched to a gene: 7. The CDR3 extends over 15 amino acids. Written as DNA, the CDR3 is TGTGCCAGCAGTCAACAGGGGTTGGTCACAGATACGCAGTATTTT. It is translated as CASSQQGLVTDTQYF.

In the case of this clonotype: A junction end diverges from the germline sequence, so it may reflect a read error. The rearrangement links TRBV7-2 to TRBJ2-7, with D possibly being TRBD1 (6 bases). There are 16 residues in the CDR3. In germline, CDR1 is SGHTA, CDR2 FQGNSA. CDR3 sequence: CVSNLVVDRLPYEQYF. In nucleotides, the CDR3 is TGTGTCAGCAACTTAGTAGTCGACAGGTTGCCCTACGAGCAGTACTTC.

The genes are TRBV28 and TRBJ2-7; possible D gene TRBD1, 5 bases. V was pared by 5 bases and J by 0 bases, with 17 bases between. CDR3 length equals 16 residues. Germline CDR1 MDHEN, CDR2 SYDVKM. The CDR3 nucleotides read TGTGCCAGCAGTCGACCTTTGTACAGGAGCTCCTACGAGCAGTACTTC. Protein: CASSRPLYRSSYEQYF. The full variable domain, in which reference TRBV28 and TRBJ2-7 provide the parts outside the CDR3, is DVKVTQSSRYLVKRTGEKVFLECVQDMDHENMFWYRQDPGLGLRLIYFSYDVKMKEKGDIPEGYSVSREKKERFSLILESASTNQTSMYLCASSRPLYRSSYEQYFGPGTRLTVT.

Written as DNA, the CDR3 is TGCAGTGCCAGTGGACAGGCGGATGAAAAACTGTTTTTT. Residues: CSASGQADEKLFF. This sequence joins TRBV20-1 and TRBJ1-4, with 7 bases aligning to TRBD1. V shed 6 bases, J shed 6 bases, and the junction held 7 bases outside the gene matches. CDR3 size: 13 residues. Germline assignment: CDR1 DFQATT and CDR2 SNEGSKA (reference sequence).

V gene TRBV7-2 combines with J gene TRBJ2-7, with 11 bases aligning to TRBD2. The germline gives CDR1 SGHTA, CDR2 FQGNSA. This CDR3 region has 16 residues. After removal of 1 base from V and 7 bases from J, the junction contained 9 bases not matched to a gene. Written as DNA, the CDR3 is TGTGCCAGCAGCTTAGTCGTAGCGGGAGGGCCGGAAGAGCAGTACTTC. Translating it yields CASSLVVAGGPEEQYF.

Turning to this clonotype: A much larger clone differs by one base, so this may be a read error. This chain uses TRBV6-1 with TRBJ2-7; tentatively, D is TRBD1 (7 bases). The CDR3 is 17 amino acids. Germline CDR1 is MNHNS and CDR2 is SASEGT. The CDR3 reads CTSSEAATAGGLHEQYF. In DNA form, the CDR3 reads TGTACCAGCAGTGAAGCAGCGACGGCAGGGGGGTTGCACGAGCAGTACTTC.

Ten or more counts support this clonotype. The rearrangement links TRBV24-1 to TRBJ1-5, with D uncertain. The CDR3 is made up of 12 amino acids. CDR1 is KGHDR, CDR2 SFDVKD, per germline. V was pared by 4 bases and J by 7 bases, with 7 bases between. The CDR3 sequence: CATSESTQPQHF. CDR3 DNA: TGTGCCACCAGTGAATCGACGCAGCCCCAGCATTTT.

This chain joins TRBV20-1 and TRBJ2-1, with TRBD2 identical over 12 bases. Germline loops: CDR1 DFQATT, CDR2 SNEGSKA (reference sequence). V was pared by 6 bases and J by 5 bases, with 2 bases of the junction left unmatched. The CDR3 runs 13 residues. CDR3 DNA sequence: TGCAGTGCGCGACTAGCGGGAGACAATGAGCAGTTCTTC. Translating gives CSARLAGDNEQFF.

This clonotype was seen once. This sequence joins TRBV19 and TRBJ2-3, with TRBD1 matching over 10 bases. Germline V gives CDR1 LNHDA, CDR2 SQIVND (reference sequence). This CDR3 contains 16 residues. The V segment lost 8 bases and the J segment 6 bases; nucleotides outside the gene matches: 14. The CDR3 reads CASLDRGQGSVDTQYF. The DNA for the CDR3 is TGTGCCAGTCTCGACCGGGGACAGGGGTCGGTGGATACGCAGTATTTT. The full variable domain, rest sourced from reference TRBV19 and TRBJ2-3, is DGGITQSPKYLFRKEGQNVTLSCEQNLNHDAMYWYRQDPGQGLRLIYYSQIVNDFQKGDIAEGYSVSREKKESFPLTVTSAQKNPTAFYLCASLDRGQGSVDTQYFGPGTRLTVL.

This clonotype turned up a few times. This rearrangement joins TRBV28 to TRBJ2-7, with D possibly matching TRBD1 (6 bases). The CDR3 has 14 amino acids. The germline gives CDR1 MDHEN, CDR2 SYDVKM. Between the trimmed V and J ends, which lost 3 bases and 5 bases, there was a span of 14 bases. The CDR3 sequence is CASSFPRGSNEQYF. The DNA of the CDR3 is TGTGCCAGCAGTTTCCCAAGGGGGAGTAACGAGCAGTACTTC.

The V and J genes are TRBV7-2 and TRBJ1-6; D unresolved. V lost 3 bases, J lost 0 bases, and 6 bases lay in between. This CDR3 is built from 15 residues. CDR1 and CDR2 from the germline V gene are SGHTA and FQGNSA. The CDR3 region is CASSFTSSYNSPLHF. The CDR3 bases are TGTGCCAGCAGCTTCACGAGCTCCTATAATTCACCCCTCCACTTT.

This chain uses TRBV2 with TRBJ2-1; TRBD2 is a possible D gene (5 bases). The CDR3 covers 12 residues. V lost 6 bases and J lost 7, with 10 bases in between. CDR1 and CDR2 (germline): SNHLY, FYNNEI. The DNA of the CDR3 is TGTGCCAGCAGGGACTGGGGTAATGAGCAGTTCTTC. Protein product: CASRDWGNEQFF. Full variable domain (rest looked up from reference TRBV2 and TRBJ2-1): EPEVTQTPSHQVTQMGQEVILRCVPISNHLYFYWYRQILGQKVEFLVSFYNNEISEKSEIFDDQFSVERPDGSNFTLKIRSTKLEDSAMYFCASRDWGNEQFFGPGTRLTVL.

This clonotype was detected a few times. The CDR3 nucleotides read TGTGCCAGCAGCCAAGACTATGTTTTAGCTAACTATGGCTACACCTTC. It specifies CASSQDYVLANYGYTF. The chain is built from TRBV4-2 and TRBJ1-2; the D is unclear. Germline V gene lookup returns CDR1 LGHNA and CDR2 YNFKEQ. The length of the CDR3 is 16 residues. Trimming removed 0 bases at V and 0 bases at J, with 11 bases between.

This clonotype was detected ten times or more. This chain links TRBV10-3 with TRBJ2-5; no reliable D call. CDR1 and CDR2 from the germline V gene are ENHRY and SYGVKD. V lost 1 base, J lost 1 base, and 7 bases lay in between. This CDR3 is 14 amino acids long. The CDR3 nucleotides read TGTGCCATCAGTGAGTTGTCAACCCAAGAGACCCAGTACTTC. Translated: CAISELSTQETQYF.

The J gene is TRBJ2-7, the V gene TRBV4-3, with 10 nucleotides matching TRBD2. The CDR3 is 16 amino acids. Looked up from germline, CDR1 is LGHNA and CDR2 is YSLEER. V lost 0 bases to trimming and J lost 0 bases; unmatched junction nucleotides: 2. As DNA, the CDR3 is TGCGCCAGCAGCCAAGAACCTAGCGGGAGCTCCTACGAGCAGTACTTC. This encodes CASSQEPSGSSYEQYF.

This clonotype was detected many times. The gene calls are TRBV27 and TRBJ2-7; TRBD1 is a possible D gene (6 bases). The V and J ends lost 2 bases and 1 base respectively, with 18 bases between them. Germline V gene data show CDR1 as MNHEY and CDR2 as SMNVEV (reference sequence). The CDR3 runs 17 residues. The CDR3 DNA reads TGTGCCAGCAGTTTACGATCCCCAGGGGCCCTATCCTACGAGCAGTACTTC. Its protein product is CASSLRSPGALSYEQYF.

This clonotype showed up many times. The chain combines TRBV6-2 or TRBV6-3 with TRBJ1-1, with 7 positions matching TRBD1. Germline CDR1 and CDR2: MNHEY and SVGEGT. V lost 8 bases to trimming and J lost 10 bases; unmatched junction nucleotides: 4. This CDR3 has 10 residues. CDR3 bases: TGTGCCAGCGGTTCAGGGGGAGCTTTCTTT. This sequence encodes CASGSGGAFF.

The V and J genes are TRBV15 and TRBJ1-3; D not resolved. In germline, CDR1 is LNHNV, CDR2 YYDKDF (reference sequence). V was cut by 0 bases and J by 0 bases, with 9 bases left in between. CDR3 length equals 16 residues. This chain's CDR3 is CATSRERAGSGNTIYF. CDR3 DNA sequence: TGTGCCACCAGCAGAGAGAGGGCAGGCTCTGGAAACACCATATATTTT.

The J gene is TRBJ2-7, the V gene TRBV20-1; D not resolved. Per germline, CDR1 DFQATT and CDR2 SNEGSKA (reference sequence). This CDR3 is 13 amino acids long. The ends were cut back, 6 bases at V and 2 bases at J, with 14 bases in the middle. The CDR3 reads CSAFGEATYEQYF. CDR3 in DNA: TGCAGTGCGTTCGGAGAAGCCACCTACGAGCAGTACTTC.